A single sample is the source of the 18 T cell receptor beta chains below, sequenced in a study of CD8+CD57+ T cells in acquired aplastic anemia. Individuals selected for sequencing had exhibited CD8+CD57+ cell expansion on flow cytometry. Genomic DNA was employed as the template in profiling TCR beta VDJ and CDR3. TCRdb ran MiXCR on the reads and lists one entry per CDR3 protein. The table includes 180,000 or so distinct CDR3 sequences, around 48% detected once. Material for sequencing was sorted CD4+, CD8+, or CD8+CD57+ T cells (not recorded which) from PBMCs. These receptors all stem from a human donor with aplastic anemia.

This clonotype was seen more than once but under ten times. The chain joins TRBV20-1 to TRBJ2-5, with D tentatively TRBD1 or TRBD2 (5 bases each). The germline CDR1 and CDR2 sequences are DFQATT and SNEGSKA (reference sequence). V lost 1 base and J lost 4, with 10 bases in between. There are 13 residues in the CDR3. The CDR3 DNA sequence: TGCAGTGCTAGAGCTAATGGGGGAGAGACCCAGTACTTC. This translates into CSARANGGETQYF.

The chain recombines TRBV2 with TRBJ2-5; TRBD1 agrees at 7 bases. J gave up 2 bases and V 3 bases, and 0 bases lay outside the gene matches. The CDR3 spans 13 residues. Germline V lookup: CDR1 SNHLY, CDR2 FYNNEI. The CDR3 sequence: CASSDRGQETQYF. DNA for the CDR3: TGTGCCAGCAGTGACAGGGGGCAAGAGACCCAGTACTTC. The full variable domain, in which reference TRBV2 and TRBJ2-5 provide the parts outside the CDR3, is EPEVTQTPSHQVTQMGQEVILRCVPISNHLYFYWYRQILGQKVEFLVSFYNNEISEKSEIFDDQFSVERPDGSNFTLKIRSTKLEDSAMYFCASSDRGQETQYFGPGTRLLVL.

As regards this clonotype: Lacking the conserved final phenylalanine or tryptophan, this CDR3 likely reflects a read error. This chain uses TRBV7-6 with TRBJ1-1; TRBD1 is a possible D gene (5 bases). The CDR3 covers 15 residues. V was pared by 5 bases and J by 8 bases, with 21 bases between. Germline V gene lookup returns CDR1 SGHVS and CDR2 FNYEAQ. The CDR3 here is CASSRGAQGGNEAFS. The CDR3 nucleotides are TGTGCCAGCAGCCGAGGAGCGCAGGGAGGAAACGAAGCTTTCTCT.

This clonotype was seen many times. The chain combines TRBV4-2 with TRBJ2-1; 13 bases are shared with TRBD2. From germline, CDR1 is LGHNA and CDR2 YNFKEQ. Germline trimming cut 2 bases from V and 7 bases from J; bases unmatched to any gene: 5. The CDR3 is made up of 16 amino acids. The CDR3 DNA reads as TGTGCCAGCAGCCAAACTAGCGGGGGGGCCGAGAATGAGCAGTTCTTC. Its protein product is CASSQTSGGAENEQFF.

There are a few counts of this clonotype. A read error may be the cause here, since a much bigger clone is one base away. J is TRBJ1-5 and V is TRBV7-2; maybe TRBD1 (5 bases). This CDR3 has 15 amino acids. Per germline, CDR1 SGHTA and CDR2 FQGNSA. The CDR3 reads CASSLATVVAQAQHF. The CDR3 DNA reads TGTGCCAGCAGCTTAGCGACAGTGGTTGCTCAGGCCCAGCATTTT. The complete variable domain, with remaining parts taken from reference TRBV7-2 and TRBJ1-5, reads GAGVSQSPSNKVTEKGKDVELRCDPISGHTALYWYRQSLGQGLEFLIYFQGNSAPDKSGLPSDRFSAERTGGSVSTLTIQRTQQEDSAVYLCASSLATVVAQAQHFGDGTRLSIL.

The chain uses TRBV5-1 and TRBJ1-2; D call uncertain. Germline V gene sequence: CDR1 SGHRS, CDR2 YFSETQ. The CDR3 contains 14 residues. The V end lost 0 bases, the J end lost 6 bases, and 12 bases lay between the germline ends. CDR3 coding DNA: TGCGCCAGCAGCTTGGACGCGGTGAACGATGGCTACACCTTC. Translating gives CASSLDAVNDGYTF.

This rearrangement joins TRBV20-1 to TRBJ2-5, with TRBD2 matching over 9 bases. The CDR3 extends over 15 amino acids. After removal of 0 bases from V and 5 bases from J, the junction contained 7 bases not matched to a gene. The germline V gene has CDR1 DFQATT and CDR2 SNEGSKA (reference sequence). CDR3 nucleotide sequence: TGCAGTGCTAGAGATCCTAGCGGGGTATTGGAGACCCAGTACTTC. Translating it yields CSARDPSGVLETQYF.

Of note for this clonotype: The junction does not match germline at one end; this may be a read error. The chain employs TRBV7-3 and TRBJ2-3; D ambiguous. There are 15 residues in the CDR3. CDR1 SGHTA and CDR2 FQGTGA come from the germline V gene. For the CDR3, the DNA is TGTGCCAGCAGCTTAGGGTACGGAAAGCCAGATACGCAGTACTTT. Its protein is CASSLGYGKPDTQYF.

About this clonotype: A clone one base away is much larger, so this may be a read error. The genes are TRBV6-1 and TRBJ1-2, with D perhaps matching TRBD1 (5 bases). CDR3 size: 16 residues. Germline V gives CDR1 MNHNS, CDR2 SASEGT. V was shortened by 6 bases and J by 2 bases, with 19 bases between the two germline ends. This CDR3 is CASREQVFGSNYGYTF. The CDR3 DNA reads TGTGCCAGCAGAGAACAGGTTTTCGGGTCGAACTATGGCTACACCTTC.

This chain links TRBV2 with TRBJ1-1, with TRBD1 as a possible D gene (5 bases). CDR1 is SNHLY, CDR2 FYNNEI, per germline. This CDR3 spans 15 amino acids. V lost 1 base to trimming and J lost 6 bases, with 15 bases between them. CDR3: CASSEELRGRSEAFF. In DNA form, the CDR3 reads TGTGCCAGCAGTGAAGAATTGAGGGGTCGTTCTGAAGCTTTCTTT.

To note about this clonotype: Lacking the conserved final phenylalanine or tryptophan, this CDR3 likely reflects a read error. The J gene is TRBJ2-2, the V gene TRBV9; no clear D. The CDR3 extends over 11 amino acids. CDR1 and CDR2 (germline): SGDLS, YYNGEE. V was cut by 9 bases and J by 6 bases, with 9 bases left in between. The CDR3 DNA follows: TGTGCCACAGAAAGGTCCGGGGAGCTGTTTTCT. Its translation: CATERSGELFS.

This clonotype was observed many times. The CDR3 nucleotides are TGTGCCAGTAGGAGTACAGGGGGCGACACCATATATTTT. Residues: CASRSTGGDTIYF. The chain couples TRBV19 to TRBJ1-3; 9 bases align to TRBD1. The junction had 5 bases not matched to a gene; V was cut back by 6 bases and J by 8 bases. The CDR3 runs 13 residues. Germline lookup yields CDR1 LNHDA and CDR2 SQIVND (reference sequence). The whole variable domain, filled in from reference TRBV19 and TRBJ1-3, reads DGGITQSPKYLFRKEGQNVTLSCEQNLNHDAMYWYRQDPGQGLRLIYYSQIVNDFQKGDIAEGYSVSREKKESFPLTVTSAQKNPTAFYLCASRSTGGDTIYFGEGSWLTVV.

This sequence joins TRBV24-1 and TRBJ2-2; a weak D match, TRBD2 (5 bases). Looked up from germline, CDR1 is KGHDR and CDR2 is SFDVKD. The CDR3 contains 17 residues. Trimming took 6 bases from V and 2 from J, leaving 18 bases between them. CDR3 DNA: TGTGCCACCAGTAATTCTCCCCCGGGGTACAACACCGGGGAGCTGTTTTTT. It translates to CATSNSPPGYNTGELFF.

The chain recombines TRBV11-1 with TRBJ2-3; TRBD2 agrees at 9 bases. The germline V gene has CDR1 SGHAT and CDR2 FQDESV (reference sequence). The trim removed 0 bases at V and 0 bases at J, leaving 4 bases unmatched. This CDR3 comprises 17 residues. CDR3 nucleotide sequence: TGTGCCAGCAGCTTAGCGCTCCTAGCGGGGAGCACAGATACGCAGTATTTT. Its translation: CASSLALLAGSTDTQYF.

The rearrangement uses TRBV3-1 and TRBJ2-5; tentatively, D is TRBD1 or TRBD2 (6 bases each). Trimming removed 0 bases at V and 4 bases at J, with 12 bases between. The CDR3 is made up of 15 amino acids. Germline CDR1 reads LGHDT; CDR2 reads YNNKEL (reference sequence). The CDR3 nucleotides read TGTGCCAGCAGCCAAGATGTGGGGGGCCCAGAGACCCAGTACTTC. It codes for CASSQDVGGPETQYF.

This clonotype occurred a few times. This chain joins TRBV6-1 and TRBJ2-1; 8 nucleotides align to TRBD2. The CDR3 extends over 15 amino acids. J was trimmed by 12 bases and V by 2 bases; bases with no gene match: 12. Germline V gene sequence: CDR1 MNHNS, CDR2 SASEGT. CDR3 sequence reads: CASSERRRGAAGQFF. The CDR3, as DNA: TGTGCCAGCAGTGAAAGGAGGCGGGGGGCCGCCGGGCAGTTCTTC.

CDR3 region: CSATGTVGYEQYF. The CDR3 DNA reads TGCAGTGCTACCGGGACAGTCGGCTACGAGCAGTACTTC. V and J are TRBV20-1 and TRBJ2-7; 7 bases map to TRBD1. Per germline, CDR1 DFQATT and CDR2 SNEGSKA (reference sequence). Germline trimming cut 4 bases from V and 3 bases from J; bases unmatched to any gene: 6. The CDR3 loop spans 13 amino acids.

This clonotype was counted at least ten times. The V gene is TRBV19, the J gene TRBJ1-5; D is possibly TRBD1 (6 bases). V lost 4 bases and J 5 bases, leaving 12 bases between the germline ends. Looked up from germline, CDR1 is LNHDA and CDR2 is SQIVND (reference sequence). The CDR3 extends over 14 amino acids. Here the CDR3 DNA reads TGTGCCAGTAGTAGAGTGGCAGGGGATCAGCCCCAGCATTTT. This encodes CASSRVAGDQPQHF.